These 32 T cell receptor beta chains were all obtained from the same sample, sequenced in a study of blood T cell repertoires in COVID-19. Assay used: immunoSEQ multiplex PCR; TCRdb lists only in-frame clones, some missing. The sample includes 440,000 or so clones, about 88% of them seen just once. The specimen sequenced was peripheral blood. The receptors stem from a woman aged 40 to 49 with COVID-19, enrolled during active disease.

The chain recombines TRBV27 with TRBJ2-7, with D maybe TRBD1 (7 bases). V was cut by 0 bases and J by 8 bases, with 17 bases left in between. Germline lookup yields CDR1 MNHEY and CDR2 SMNVEV (reference sequence). This CDR3 has 15 amino acids. CDR3 region: CASSLSEGARLQQYF. CDR3 sequence (DNA): TGTGCCAGCAGTTTATCGGAGGGGGCGCGCCTGCAGCAGTACTTC.

The chain uses TRBV19 and TRBJ1-5; 9 bases map to TRBD1. The CDR3 extends over 14 amino acids. Germline loops: CDR1 LNHDA, CDR2 SQIVND (reference sequence). V trimming: 3 bases; J trimming: 6 bases; junction bases outside the gene matches: 3. In nucleotides, the CDR3 is TGTGCCAGTAGTATGGGACAGGGCGGTCAGCCCCAGCATTTT. Residues: CASSMGQGGQPQHF.

The table lists this clone with a count of one. The CDR3 DNA follows: TGTGCCAGCAGCCTAAATTTCGGACAGGTCAGAGGAAACACCATATATTTT. Translating gives CASSLNFGQVRGNTIYF. V gene TRBV3-1 (or the pseudogene TRBV3-2) combines with J gene TRBJ1-3, with 7 bases lining up with TRBD1. This CDR3 region has 17 residues. V was pared by 4 bases and J by 4 bases, with 13 bases of the junction left unmatched. In germline, CDR1 is LGHDT, CDR2 YNNKEL (reference sequence).

V gene TRBV25-1 combines with J gene TRBJ1-6; 11 positions agree with TRBD1. This CDR3 region has 13 residues. Trimming at V came to 6 bases and at J to 10 bases, leaving 2 bases not matched to a gene. Germline V CDR1 and CDR2: MGHDK, SYGVNS. The CDR3 coding sequence is TGTGCCAGCAGGGGACAGGGGGACTCACCCCTCCACTTT. Translated: CASRGQGDSPLHF. The full variable domain, in which reference TRBV25-1 and TRBJ1-6 provide the parts outside the CDR3, is EADIYQTPRYLVIGTGKKITLECSQTMGHDKMYWYQQDPGMELHLIHYSYGVNSTEKGDLSSESTVSRIRTEHFPLTLESARPSHTSQYLCASRGQGDSPLHFGNGTRLTVT.

On this clone: At one of its ends the junction is not consistent with the germline gene, which may arise from a read error. CDR3 DNA: TGTGCCAGCAGCTTGTGGGTGGCCGGGACAGGGGCCCTTTTGAACACTGAAGCTTTCTTT. Amino acid sequence: CASSLWVAGTGALLNTEAFF. The genes are TRBV5-1 and TRBJ1-1, with 10 bases aligning to TRBD1. Germline CDR1 is SGHRS and CDR2 is YFSETQ. The CDR3 is 20 residues long. Looking up the rest from reference TRBV5-1 and TRBJ1-1 gives the full variable domain: KAGVTQTPRYLIKTRGQQVTLSCSPISGHRSVSWYQQTPGQGLQFLFEYFSETQRNKGNFPGRFSGRQFSNSRSEMNVSTLELGDSALYLCASSLWVAGTGALLNTEAFFGQGTRLTVV.

This chain joins TRBV5-6 and TRBJ1-1; tentatively, D is TRBD1 (6 bases). The CDR3 spans 17 residues. In germline, CDR1 is SGHDT, CDR2 YYEEEE. The germline V and J ends were trimmed by 2 bases and 0 bases, with 17 bases remaining between them. CDR3 in amino acids: CASSFSLQGRVNTEAFF. The DNA of the CDR3 is TGTGCCAGCAGCTTTTCGTTACAGGGTCGGGTGAACACTGAAGCTTTCTTT.

Remarks on this clone: Sequence at one end of the junction differs from germline and may be a read error. For the CDR3, the DNA is TGCGCCAGCAGTTTGGGACTAGCGCTGAGCACAGATACGCAGTATTTT. Translation gives CASSLGLALSTDTQYF. This chain uses TRBV5-1 with TRBJ2-3, with 10 bases aligning to TRBD2. In germline, CDR1 is SGHRS, CDR2 YFSETQ. The CDR3 sequence is 16 residues long.

The J gene is TRBJ1-4, the V gene TRBV24-1, with 8 positions matching TRBD1. CDR3 length equals 16 residues. V trimming: 3 bases; J trimming: 8 bases; junction bases outside the gene matches: 10. Germline-derived CDR1 and CDR2 are KGHDR and SFDVKD. Here the CDR3 reads CATSDALGTGVEKLFF. DNA of the CDR3: TGTGCCACCAGTGATGCTCTCGGGACAGGTGTGGAAAAACTGTTTTTT.

V is TRBV4-3 and J is TRBJ1-6; D is uncertain. Per germline, CDR1 LGHNA and CDR2 YSLEER. The CDR3 covers 12 residues. V lost 1 base, J lost 12 bases, and 7 bases lay in between. The CDR3 DNA sequence: TGCGCCAGCAGCCAAGGCGGTCGACCCCTCCACTTT. Its translation is CASSQGGRPLHF.

V usage is TRBV6-5 and J usage is TRBJ2-2; D perhaps matches TRBD1 (6 bases). CDR1 is MNHEY and CDR2 is SVGAGI in the germline V gene. The ends were cut back, 6 bases at V and 0 bases at J, with 11 bases in the middle. CDR3 length: 15 residues. The CDR3 DNA follows: TGTGCCAGCAGGGCGGACAGTTCGAACACCGGGGAGCTGTTTTTT. Translation gives CASRADSSNTGELFF.

J is TRBJ1-2 and V is TRBV24-1, with D maybe TRBD1 (5 bases). Looked up from germline, CDR1 is KGHDR and CDR2 is SFDVKD. V lost 3 bases and J 0 bases, leaving 7 bases between the germline ends. The CDR3 consists of 14 residues. The CDR3 region is CATSDGTSNYGYTF. The CDR3 DNA sequence: TGTGCCACCAGTGATGGGACTTCTAACTATGGCTACACCTTC.

To note about this clone: Other DNA sequences in the same sample also yield this CDR3. V usage is TRBV7-2 and J usage is TRBJ1-2; D may be TRBD1 (6 bases). The V gene's germline CDR1 is SGHTA and CDR2 FQGNSA. This CDR3 comprises 14 residues. V was trimmed by 1 base and J by 5 bases, leaving 11 bases between them. As DNA, the CDR3 is TGTGCCAGCAGCTTAGGAGGCAGGGGATATGGCTACACCTTC. Translated, it gives CASSLGGRGYGYTF.

The chain couples TRBV30 to TRBJ2-2; possibly TRBD2 for D (6 bases). This CDR3 region has 17 residues. V was shortened by 4 bases and J by 1 base, with 19 bases between the two germline ends. Germline-derived CDR1 and CDR2 are GTSNPN and SVGIG (reference sequence). The CDR3, as DNA: TGTGCCTGGAACCTGCCCCGGGCGGGAAGGAACACCGGGGAGCTGTTTTTT. This translates into CAWNLPRAGRNTGELFF.

Written as DNA, the CDR3 is TGCGCCAGCAGCGAAGGGGGAGATCAGCCCCAGCATTTT. Protein: CASSEGGDQPQHF. The chain couples TRBV4-3 to TRBJ1-5; the D gene is possibly TRBD1 (6 bases). V was pared by 5 bases and J by 5 bases, with 10 bases between. From germline, CDR1 is LGHNA and CDR2 YSLEER. The CDR3 runs 13 residues.

V is TRBV9 and J is TRBJ2-5; D might be TRBD2 (5 bases). CDR1 and CDR2 from the germline V gene are SGDLS and YYNGEE. The CDR3 covers 14 residues. Trimming took off 3 bases at V and 1 base at J, with 10 bases between the two ends. The CDR3 bases are TGTGCCAGCAGCGCCTCGGGATTCCAAGAGACCCAGTACTTC. It yields the protein CASSASGFQETQYF. Variable domain in full (rest from reference TRBV9 and TRBJ2-5): DSGVTQTPKHLITATGQRVTLRCSPRSGDLSVYWYQQSLDQGLQFLIQYYNGEERAKGNILERFSAQQFPDLHSELNLSSLELGDSALYFCASSASGFQETQYFGPGTRLLVL.

V is TRBV6-5 and J is TRBJ2-7; D remains unclear. Germline V lookup: CDR1 MNHEY, CDR2 SVGAGI. This CDR3 has 14 amino acids. V shed 5 bases and J shed 0 bases, with 11 bases lying between them. This CDR3 reads CASSIQEVSYEQYF. For the CDR3, the DNA is TGTGCCAGCAGTATCCAAGAGGTCTCCTACGAGCAGTACTTC.

The chain is built from TRBV7-2 and TRBJ2-7; 7 bases agree with TRBD1. The V and J ends lost 1 base and 3 bases, in that order; junction bases with no gene match: 6. The CDR3 loop spans 15 amino acids. Germline V gives CDR1 SGHTA, CDR2 FQGNSA. Written as DNA, the CDR3 is TGTGCCAGCAGCTTAGGCCCCCCAGGGGGCTACGAGCAGTACTTC. It specifies CASSLGPPGGYEQYF.

The chain employs TRBV6-2 or TRBV6-3 and TRBJ2-1, with D tentatively TRBD1 (7 bases). Germline CDR1 MNHEY, CDR2 SVGEGT. This CDR3 is built from 16 residues. Trimming removed 2 bases from V and 8 bases from J, with 19 bases in between. The CDR3 reads CASSYAAGAQGDEQFF. As DNA, the CDR3 is TGTGCCAGCAGTTACGCAGCGGGTGCGCAGGGGGATGAGCAGTTCTTC.

The table lists this clone with a count of one. CDR3 in amino acids: CASRQAPYGYTF. For the CDR3, the DNA is TGTGCCAGCAGACAGGCCCCCTATGGCTACACCTTC. The rearrangement joins TRBV28 to TRBJ1-2, with TRBD1 as a possible D gene (5 bases). The V end lost 6 bases, the J end lost 4 bases, and 9 bases lay between the germline ends. The CDR3 covers 12 residues. The V gene's germline CDR1 is MDHEN and CDR2 SYDVKM.

This clone was seen just once. The chain combines TRBV30 with TRBJ1-2, with 7 bases fitting TRBD1. From germline, CDR1 is GTSNPN and CDR2 SVGIG (reference sequence). CDR3 length: 12 amino acids. The V segment lost 2 bases and the J segment 7 bases; nucleotides outside the gene matches: 4. The CDR3 spells CAWSRTGGGYTF. In nucleotides, the CDR3 is TGTGCCTGGAGTAGGACAGGAGGTGGCTACACCTTC.

In its sample, this clone was seen once. This chain uses TRBV5-1 with TRBJ2-7; D perhaps matches TRBD2 (5 bases). V was clipped by 4 bases and J by 3 bases, with 5 bases between them. The CDR3 consists of 11 residues. Germline CDR1 reads SGHRS; CDR2 reads YFSETQ. CDR3 in DNA: TGCGCCAGCAGCCGGGACTACGAGCAGTACTTC. Amino acids: CASSRDYEQYF.

In its sample, this clone was seen a few times. This rearrangement joins TRBV6-5 to TRBJ1-2; 7 nucleotides match TRBD1. Trimming cost V 6 bases and J 3 bases; bases outside gene matches: 7. Germline-derived CDR1 and CDR2 are MNHEY and SVGAGI. There are 14 residues in the CDR3. The DNA of the CDR3 is TGTGCCAGCAGGGCGACAGGGTTTGACTATGGCTACACCTTC. This sequence encodes CASRATGFDYGYTF.

This clone was observed a handful of times. The rearrangement joins TRBV11-2 to TRBJ1-1, with 7 bases fitting TRBD1. Germline CDR1 and CDR2: SGHAT and FQNNGV. The CDR3 is 13 amino acids. V trimming: 3 bases; J trimming: 7 bases; junction bases outside the gene matches: 5. CDR3 region: CASSFSRQGEAFF. Here the CDR3 DNA reads TGTGCCAGCAGCTTCTCTCGACAGGGTGAAGCTTTCTTT.

The rearrangement links TRBV4-3 to TRBJ2-1; D is perhaps TRBD2 (6 bases). V lost 3 bases and J lost 1, with 13 bases in between. This CDR3 has 16 amino acids. The germline gives CDR1 LGHNA, CDR2 YSLEER. The CDR3 DNA reads TGCGCCAGCAGCCAGTCACCGGGAGTATCCTACAATGAGCAGTTCTTC. Translated: CASSQSPGVSYNEQFF.

The chain is built from TRBV3-1 (or the pseudogene TRBV3-2) and TRBJ1-1; D is possibly TRBD1 (5 bases). V lost 3 bases to trimming and J lost 7 bases, with 9 bases between them. The CDR3 runs to 12 residues. The germline gives CDR1 LGHDT, CDR2 YNNKEL (reference sequence). The chain's CDR3 is CASSQPGGEAFF. For the CDR3, the DNA is TGTGCCAGCAGCCAGCCCGGGGGTGAAGCTTTCTTT.

The chain is built from TRBV11-3 and TRBJ2-2; D is unresolved. Germline values: CDR1 SGHNT, CDR2 YENEEA. Trimming shortened V by 3 bases and J by 2 bases, and 4 bases separated the two germline ends. The CDR3 contains 13 residues. CDR3 nucleotides: TGTGCCAGCAGCTTCAGTAACACCGGGGAGCTGTTTTTT. Protein sequence: CASSFSNTGELFF.

The V and J genes are TRBV27 and TRBJ1-6, with unresolved D. The CDR3 extends over 14 amino acids. V was trimmed by 7 bases and J by 5 bases, leaving 12 bases between them. Germline CDR1 MNHEY, CDR2 SMNVEV (reference sequence). The CDR3 nucleotides read TGTGCCAGCACCTCAATCGGGAATAATTCACCCCTCCACTTT. Amino acids: CASTSIGNNSPLHF.

The genes are TRBV28 and TRBJ1-1, with D tentatively TRBD1 (5 bases). Germline lookup yields CDR1 MDHEN and CDR2 SYDVKM. Trimming stripped 6 bases from V and 11 bases from J, with 13 bases between. CDR3 length equals 11 residues. As DNA, the CDR3 is TGTGCCAGCAGGGGGCAGGGTTCGGCTTTCTTT. Its translation: CASRGQGSAFF.

V is TRBV6-4 and J is TRBJ2-3; 8 bases fit TRBD2. V dropped 6 bases and J dropped 3; count of bases not matched to a gene: 8. The CDR3 totals 15 residues. Germline V gives CDR1 MRHNA, CDR2 SNTAGT. The CDR3 bases are TGTGCCAGCAGCCTAGGAGCGGGAGAAACAGATACGCAGTATTTT. It encodes CASSLGAGETDTQYF.

The chain joins TRBV7-9 to TRBJ2-7; TRBD2 might be the D (5 bases). The CDR3 runs to 15 residues. CDR1 is SEHNR and CDR2 is FQNEAQ in the germline V gene (reference sequence). Trimming left V 1 base short and J 5 bases short, with 15 bases between. CDR3 nucleotide sequence: TGTGCCAGCAGCTTAGTTGCCGGCGGGTTAGACGAGCAGTACTTC. It translates to CASSLVAGGLDEQYF.

As DNA, the CDR3 is TGCGCCAGCAGCTTGGATGACCTGTGGACAGGGTACAATGAGCAGTTCTTC. Protein: CASSLDDLWTGYNEQFF. The chain joins TRBV5-1 to TRBJ2-1, with 8 bases identical to TRBD1. V was pared by 0 bases and J by 4 bases, with 9 bases of the junction left unmatched. Germline-derived CDR1 and CDR2 are SGHRS and YFSETQ. The CDR3 has 17 amino acids.

The chain is built from TRBV7-3 and TRBJ2-2; the match to TRBD2 covers 11 bases. V trimming: 2 bases; J trimming: 4 bases; junction bases outside the gene matches: 3. The CDR3 contains 16 residues. The germline V gene has CDR1 SGHTA and CDR2 FQGTGA. CDR3 bases: TGTGCCAGCAGCTTATTCGGGACTAGCGGCACCGGGGAGCTGTTTTTT. Its translation: CASSLFGTSGTGELFF.